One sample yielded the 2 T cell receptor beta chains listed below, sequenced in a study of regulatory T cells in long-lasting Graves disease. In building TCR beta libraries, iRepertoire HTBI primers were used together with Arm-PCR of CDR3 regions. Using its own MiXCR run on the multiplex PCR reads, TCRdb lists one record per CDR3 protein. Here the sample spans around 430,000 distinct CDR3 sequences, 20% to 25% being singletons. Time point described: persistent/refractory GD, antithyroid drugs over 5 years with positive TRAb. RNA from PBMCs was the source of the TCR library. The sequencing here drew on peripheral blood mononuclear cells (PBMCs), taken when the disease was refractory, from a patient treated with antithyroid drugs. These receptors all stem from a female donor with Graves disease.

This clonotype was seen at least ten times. Written as DNA, the CDR3 is TGTGCCTGGAGTTCCTACAGGGGTAACATTCAGTACTTC. Amino acid sequence: CAWSSYRGNIQYF. The chain is built from TRBV30 and TRBJ2-4, with TRBD1 identical over 7 bases. CDR3 length: 13 residues. Germline CDR1 is GTSNPN and CDR2 is SVGIG (reference sequence). Trimming cost V 2 bases and J 7 bases; bases outside gene matches: 5.

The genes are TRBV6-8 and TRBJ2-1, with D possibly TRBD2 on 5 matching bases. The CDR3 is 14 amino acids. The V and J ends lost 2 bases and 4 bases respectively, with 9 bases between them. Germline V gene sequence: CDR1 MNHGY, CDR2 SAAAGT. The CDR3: CASSYDTGYNEQFF. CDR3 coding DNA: TGTGCCAGCAGTTACGACACGGGATACAATGAGCAGTTCTTC.